This TCR beta chain is drawn from a study of blood T cell repertoires in COVID-19. Study background: PBMCs, B-cell-depleted T cells, or T cells provided the cDNA or gDNA that made up the material.

Per the germline V gene, CDR1 is SGHNT and CDR2 is YYREEE (reference sequence). The CDR3 has 13 amino acids. Trimming cost V 0 bases and J 1 base, with 4 bases left between them. Authors' processing steps: The authors estimated nucleated cell counts from reference gene primer amplification. Method: immunoSEQ multiplex PCR; TCRdb's copy keeps in-frame clones and lacks some. The D gene and trimming were derived from the DNA, and the V and J assignments and clone size from that table. The repertoire holds 100,000 to 150,000 clones, with roughly 89% as singletons. The clonotype comes from a man in his fifties or sixties with active or convalescent COVID-19. This sequence joins TRBV5-4 and TRBJ1-1, with D unclear. Sequenced material: peripheral blood. The CDR3 region has the DNA TGTGCCAGCAGCTTGGGAGGGAACACTGAAGCTTTCTTT. Protein sequence: CASSLGGNTEAFF.